This TCR beta chain was retrieved from a study of T-cell memory formation after mild COVID-19. This CDR3 is built from 13 residues. Germline V CDR1 and CDR2: SGHTA, FQGTGA. Trimming pared 4 bases from V and 7 bases from J, leaving 13 bases between. This clonotype was seen at least ten times. What it recognizes is unknown. Study findings and constraints: The study found balanced CD4/CD8 in clones contracting day 15 to 85 and a CD4+ lean in later expanders. Clones from the second wave (peaking day 37) had unconfirmed SARS-CoV-2 specificity.

A 5'RACE reaction primed in the constant segment made cDNA libraries of TCR alpha and TCR beta, and these carried sample barcodes and UMIs. TCRdb processed the 5' RACE reads anew with MiXCR; each CDR3 protein has one entry. This sample carries fewer than 700,000 distinct CDR3 sequences, roughly 22% of them seen once, and the ten largest clones take approximately 8.4%. This chain uses TRBV7-3 with TRBJ2-5; D is unclear. The receptor was derived from an adult woman who had mild COVID-19 (a few samples of this study predate the infection). Cell type and time point are not known. Source material: PBMCs or a T cell subset sorted from them (not recorded which). The CDR3 loop is CASSSGHGMTQYF. The CDR3 DNA is TGTGCCAGCAGCTCCGGCCACGGAATGACCCAGTACTTC.